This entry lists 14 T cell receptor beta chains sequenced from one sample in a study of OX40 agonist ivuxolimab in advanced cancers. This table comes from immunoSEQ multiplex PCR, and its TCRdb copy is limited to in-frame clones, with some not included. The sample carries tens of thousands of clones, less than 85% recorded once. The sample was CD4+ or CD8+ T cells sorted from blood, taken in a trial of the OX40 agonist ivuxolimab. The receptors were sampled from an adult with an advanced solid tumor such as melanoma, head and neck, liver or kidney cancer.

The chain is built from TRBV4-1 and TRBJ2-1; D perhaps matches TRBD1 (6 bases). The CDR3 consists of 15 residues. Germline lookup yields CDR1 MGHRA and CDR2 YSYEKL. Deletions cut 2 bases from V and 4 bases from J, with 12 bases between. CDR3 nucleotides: TGCGCCAGCAGCCAACTCAGGACAGTTTACAATGAGCAGTTCTTC. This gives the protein CASSQLRTVYNEQFF.

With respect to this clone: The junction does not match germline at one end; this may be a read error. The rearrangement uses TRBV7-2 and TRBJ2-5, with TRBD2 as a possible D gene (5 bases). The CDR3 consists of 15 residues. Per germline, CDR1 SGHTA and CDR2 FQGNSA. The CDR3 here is CASSPPGGSQGTQYF. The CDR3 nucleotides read TGTGCCAGCAGCCCCCCGGGCGGGTCCCAAGGGACCCAGTACTTC. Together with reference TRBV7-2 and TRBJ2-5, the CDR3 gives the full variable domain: GAGVSQSPSNKVTEKGKDVELRCDPISGHTALYWYRQSLGQGLEFLIYFQGNSAPDKSGLPSDRFSAERTGGSVSTLTIQRTQQEDSAVYLCASSPPGGSQGTQYFGPGTRLLVL.

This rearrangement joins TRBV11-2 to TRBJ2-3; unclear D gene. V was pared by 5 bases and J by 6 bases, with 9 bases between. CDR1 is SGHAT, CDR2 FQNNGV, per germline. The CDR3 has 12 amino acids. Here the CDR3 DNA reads TGTGCCAGCAGCACTCACATGGATACGCAGTATTTT. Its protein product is CASSTHMDTQYF.

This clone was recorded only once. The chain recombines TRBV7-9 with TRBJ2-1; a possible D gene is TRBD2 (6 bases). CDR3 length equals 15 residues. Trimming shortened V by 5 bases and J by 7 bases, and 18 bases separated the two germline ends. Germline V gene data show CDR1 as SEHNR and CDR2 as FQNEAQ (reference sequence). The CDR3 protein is CASSPSLAVGNEQFF. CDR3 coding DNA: TGTGCCAGCAGCCCCAGTTTAGCGGTCGGGAATGAGCAGTTCTTC. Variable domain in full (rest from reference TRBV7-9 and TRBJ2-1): DTGVSQNPRHKITKRGQNVTFRCDPISEHNRLYWYRQTLGQGPEFLTYFQNEAQLEKSRLLSDRFSAERPKGSFSTLEIQRTEQGDSAMYLCASSPSLAVGNEQFFGPGTRLTVL.

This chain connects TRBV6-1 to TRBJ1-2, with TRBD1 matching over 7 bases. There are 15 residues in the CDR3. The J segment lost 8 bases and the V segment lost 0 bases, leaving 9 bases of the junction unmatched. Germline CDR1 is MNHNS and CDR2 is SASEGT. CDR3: CASSEALSQGVGYTF. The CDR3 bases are TGTGCCAGCAGTGAAGCGCTGAGTCAGGGGGTAGGCTACACCTTC.

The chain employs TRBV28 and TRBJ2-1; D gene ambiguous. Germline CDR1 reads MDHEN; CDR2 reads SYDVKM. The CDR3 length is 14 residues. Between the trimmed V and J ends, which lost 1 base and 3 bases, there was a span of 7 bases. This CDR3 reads CASSLLSNYNEQFF. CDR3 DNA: TGTGCCAGCAGTTTATTATCGAACTACAATGAGCAGTTCTTC.

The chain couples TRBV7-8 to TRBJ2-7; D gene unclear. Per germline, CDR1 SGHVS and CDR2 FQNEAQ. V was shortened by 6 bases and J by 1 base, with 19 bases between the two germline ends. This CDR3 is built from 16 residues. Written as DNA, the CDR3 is TGTGCCAGCAGGCAAATCCGGGCCTCGGGTTCCTACGAGCAGTACTTC. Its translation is CASRQIRASGSYEQYF.

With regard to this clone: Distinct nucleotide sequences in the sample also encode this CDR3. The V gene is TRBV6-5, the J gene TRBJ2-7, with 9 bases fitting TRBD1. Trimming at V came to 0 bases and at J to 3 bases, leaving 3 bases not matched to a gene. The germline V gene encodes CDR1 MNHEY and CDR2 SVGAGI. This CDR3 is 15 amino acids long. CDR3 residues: CASSYSSDRGYEQYF. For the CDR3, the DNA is TGTGCCAGCAGTTACTCGTCGGACAGGGGCTACGAGCAGTACTTC.

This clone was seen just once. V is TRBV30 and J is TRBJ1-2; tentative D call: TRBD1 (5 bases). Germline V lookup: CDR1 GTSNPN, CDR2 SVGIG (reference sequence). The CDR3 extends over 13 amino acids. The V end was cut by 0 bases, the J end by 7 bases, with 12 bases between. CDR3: CAWSVGAGFGYTF. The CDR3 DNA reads TGTGCCTGGAGTGTTGGGGCAGGGTTTGGCTACACCTTC. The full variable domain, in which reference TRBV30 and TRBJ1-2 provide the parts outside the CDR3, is SQTIHQWPATLVQPVGSPLSLECTVEGTSNPNLYWYRQAAGRGLQLLFYSVGIGQISSEVPQNLSASRPQDRQFILSSKKLLLSDSGFYLCAWSVGAGFGYTFGSGTRLTVV.

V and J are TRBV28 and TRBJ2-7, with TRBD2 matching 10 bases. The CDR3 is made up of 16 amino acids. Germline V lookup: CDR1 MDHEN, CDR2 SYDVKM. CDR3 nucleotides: TGTGCTAGTGGTGGGCTAGCGGGAGATTTTTCCTACGAGCAGTACTTC. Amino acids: CASGGLAGDFSYEQYF.

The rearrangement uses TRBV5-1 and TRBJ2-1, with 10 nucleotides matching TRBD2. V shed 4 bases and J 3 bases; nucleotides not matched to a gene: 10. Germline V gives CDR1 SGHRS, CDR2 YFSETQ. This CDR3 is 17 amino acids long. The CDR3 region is CASSGGPAGGLYNEQFF. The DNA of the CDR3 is TGCGCCAGCAGCGGGGGTCCAGCGGGAGGGCTCTACAATGAGCAGTTCTTC.

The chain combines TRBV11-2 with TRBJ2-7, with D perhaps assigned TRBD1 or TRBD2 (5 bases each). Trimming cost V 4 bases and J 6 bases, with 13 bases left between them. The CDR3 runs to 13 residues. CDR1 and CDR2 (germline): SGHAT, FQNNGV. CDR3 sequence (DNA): TGTGCCAGCAGCTCTCCGTACGGGGCCGAGCAGTACTTC. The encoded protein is CASSSPYGAEQYF.

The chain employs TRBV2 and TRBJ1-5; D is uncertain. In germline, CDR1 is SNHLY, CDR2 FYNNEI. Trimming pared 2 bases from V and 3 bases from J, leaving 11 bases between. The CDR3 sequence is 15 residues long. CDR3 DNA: TGTGCCAGCAGTGAATCCCGGGGTTACAATCAGCCCCAGCATTTT. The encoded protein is CASSESRGYNQPQHF.

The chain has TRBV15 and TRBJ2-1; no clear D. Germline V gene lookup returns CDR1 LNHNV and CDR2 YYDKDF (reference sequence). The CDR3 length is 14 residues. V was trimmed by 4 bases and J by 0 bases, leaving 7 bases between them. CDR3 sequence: CATSTLGSYNEQFF. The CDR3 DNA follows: TGTGCCACCAGCACGCTCGGCTCCTACAATGAGCAGTTCTTC.